This TCR beta chain was recovered during a study of blood T cell repertoires in COVID-19. Study-level background: Both acute and convalescent COVID-19 samples were obtained from the United States, Italy and Spain. Sources were T cells, B-cell-depleted T cells, or PBMCs; the material itself was cDNA or gDNA.

CDR1 and CDR2 (germline): MNHEY, SVGEGT. This CDR3 spans 17 amino acids. V dropped 0 bases and J dropped 2; count of bases not matched to a gene: 9. How the authors handled the data: Amplification from reference gene primers served as the basis for estimated nucleated cell counts. Profiled with immunoSEQ multiplex PCR; TCRdb holds only in-frame clones, not every one. The DNA gave D and trimming, while V, J and clone size come from that table. The sample lists approximately 42,000 clones, approximately 80% seen once, with 61% in the top ten. This chain connects TRBV6-2 or TRBV6-3 to TRBJ2-7, with 8 bases matching TRBD2. The sequence came from a man older than 75 with acute or convalescent COVID-19. Sequencing was performed on peripheral blood. In DNA, the CDR3 is TGTGCCAGCAGTTACTCCCGTTCGAGCGGGAGTCCCTACGAGCAGTACTTC. As protein: CASSYSRSSGSPYEQYF.